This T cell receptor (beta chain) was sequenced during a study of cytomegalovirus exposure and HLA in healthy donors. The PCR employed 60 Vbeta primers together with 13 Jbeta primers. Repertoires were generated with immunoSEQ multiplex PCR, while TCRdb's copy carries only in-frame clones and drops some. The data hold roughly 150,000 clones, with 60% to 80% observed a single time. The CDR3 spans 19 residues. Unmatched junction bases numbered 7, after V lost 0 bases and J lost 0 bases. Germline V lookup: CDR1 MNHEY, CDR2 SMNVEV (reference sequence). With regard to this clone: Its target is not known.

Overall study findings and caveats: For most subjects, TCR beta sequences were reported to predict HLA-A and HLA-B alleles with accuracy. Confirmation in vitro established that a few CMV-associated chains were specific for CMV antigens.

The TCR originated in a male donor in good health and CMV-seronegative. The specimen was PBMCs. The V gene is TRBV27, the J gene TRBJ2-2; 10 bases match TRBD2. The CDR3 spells CASSLSTSGVTPNTGELFF. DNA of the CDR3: TGTGCCAGCAGTTTATCAACTAGCGGGGTTACACCGAACACCGGGGAGCTGTTTTTT.